This TCR beta chain stems from a study of blood T cell repertoires in COVID-19. The method was immunoSEQ multiplex PCR; TCRdb's version includes in-frame clones alone and lacks a portion of them. The data contain about 280,000 clones, roughly 85% of them singletons. J gave up 6 bases and V 4 bases, and 5 bases lay outside the gene matches. The CDR3 totals 14 residues. Germline loops: CDR1 MNHEY, CDR2 SVGEGT. The source material was peripheral blood. The clonotype was recovered from a woman younger than 45 with active or convalescent COVID-19. This rearrangement joins TRBV6-2 or TRBV6-3 to TRBJ2-4; 8 nucleotides align to TRBD2. The CDR3 protein is CASSSGRGANIQYF. The CDR3, as DNA: TGTGCCAGCAGTTCCGGGAGGGGGGCAAACATTCAGTACTTC.